Listed below are T cell receptor beta chains from one sample, sequenced in a study of shared clonotypes between healthy human individuals. Clones were read by immunoSEQ multiplex PCR, and TCRdb kept only the in-frame ones, dropping some. The sample contains more than 550,000 clones, about 90% of which appear only once. The sample was naive CD8+ T cells sorted from blood. The receptor source for this set is a man aged 30 to 39 in good health. Each CDR3 is given with its conserved first and last residue. Fields, in order: V gene, clone size, J gene, D gene, CDR3 protein, CDR3 DNA. A D gene is named only where the DNA matches it firmly. For some rows the clone size is stated as once, few or many, or as a class when expanded; others skip it.

TRBV6-5,.,TRBJ2-5,.,CASSYSISGSETQYF,TGTGCCAGCAGTTACTCGATTAGCGGTAGCGAGACCCAGTACTTC
TRBV7-9,.,TRBJ1-2,.,CASSKPGPGLGYTF,TGTGCCAGCAGCAAGCCGGGCCCAGGACTGGGCTACACCTTC
TRBV29-1,once,TRBJ1-1,.,CSVEETRIGPHTEAFF,TGCAGCGTTGAAGAAACGCGTATAGGTCCTCACACTGAAGCTTTCTTT
TRBV7-9,.,TRBJ2-1,.,CASRSETSVYNEQFF,TGTGCCAGCCGCTCAGAGACTAGTGTCTACAATGAGCAGTTCTTC
TRBV5-6,.,TRBJ2-6,TRBD1,CASSQIDRGSGANVLTF,TGTGCCAGCAGCCAAATCGACAGGGGCTCTGGGGCCAACGTCCTGACTTTC
TRBV11-2,.,TRBJ2-7,.,CASSHLLGESSYEQYF,TGTGCCAGCAGCCACCTCCTCGGGGAAAGCTCCTACGAGCAGTACTTC
TRBV18,.,TRBJ2-1,.,CASSLMGEVREQFF,TGTGCCAGCTCACTAATGGGGGAAGTCCGTGAGCAGTTCTTC
TRBV7-8,.,TRBJ1-2,.,CASSPRAVVADGYTF,TGTGCCAGCAGCCCCCGGGCAGTCGTTGCGGATGGCTACACCTTC
TRBV7-6,.,TRBJ1-1,.,CASSLGVDIMNTEAFF,TGTGCCAGCAGCTTAGGCGTTGATATCATGAACACTGAAGCTTTCTTT
TRBV27,.,TRBJ1-1,.,CASTPGRNTEAFF,TGTGCCAGCACCCCTGGGAGGAACACTGAAGCTTTCTTT
TRBV6-1,.,TRBJ2-1,.,CASSGSYNEQFF,TGTGCCAGCAGTGGATCCTACAATGAGCAGTTCTTC
TRBV11-1,.,TRBJ2-7,TRBD1,CASSRTGQGPGYEQYF,TGTGCCAGCAGCCGTACGGGACAGGGACCAGGATACGAGCAGTACTTC
TRBV29-1,.,TRBJ1-4,TRBD1,CSVWTGEYEKLFF,TGCAGCGTGTGGACAGGGGAATATGAAAAACTGTTTTTT
TRBV10-1,.,TRBJ2-5,TRBD2,CASSVGLAGRQETQYF,TGCGCCAGCAGTGTGGGGCTAGCGGGACGGCAAGAGACCCAGTACTTC
TRBV14,.,TRBJ2-1,TRBD2,CASSQEGLAGYNEQFF,TGTGCCAGCAGCCAAGAAGGCCTAGCGGGATACAATGAGCAGTTCTTC
TRBV13,.,TRBJ2-3,TRBD1,CASSRGLGGTDTQYF,TGTGCCAGCAGCAGGGGGCTGGGGGGCACAGATACGCAGTATTTT
TRBV19,.,TRBJ2-2,.,CASSIGLQNTGELFF,TGTGCCAGTAGTATCGGACTCCAGAACACCGGGGAGCTGTTTTTT
TRBV5-6,.,TRBJ2-1,TRBD2,CASSLGTSGYNEQFF,TGTGCCAGCAGCCTCGGGACTAGCGGGTACAATGAGCAGTTCTTC
TRBV5-8,.,TRBJ1-1,TRBD1,CASSTAQGANTEAFF,TGTGCCAGCAGCACCGCACAGGGGGCCAACACTGAAGCTTTCTTT
TRBV7-2,.,TRBJ2-5,TRBD2,CASSLGLAGGGETQYF,TGTGCCAGCAGCCTGGGACTAGCGGGAGGGGGAGAGACCCAGTACTTC
TRBV6-1,few,TRBJ1-1,.,CASSEANTEAFF,TGTGCCAGCAGTGAAGCGAACACTGAAGCTTTCTTT
TRBV10-2,.,TRBJ1-3,TRBD1,CASRGTGGISPSSANTIYF,TGCGCCAGCAGAGGGACAGGGGGGATTTCCCCCTCTTCGGCAAACACCATATATTTT
TRBV27,.,TRBJ2-2,.,CASSSYTGELFF,TGTGCCAGCAGTTCTTACACCGGGGAGCTGTTTTTT
TRBV5-4,.,TRBJ2-1,.,CASSLAPGNEQFF,TGTGCCAGCAGCTTGGCTCCCGGCAATGAGCAGTTCTTC
TRBV6-5,few,TRBJ2-1,TRBD2,CASSYTSGSFYEQFF,TGTGCCAGCAGTTACACTAGCGGGAGCTTCTATGAGCAGTTCTTC
TRBV5-1,.,TRBJ1-2,.,CASSLDVLGRDDYGYTF,TGCGCCAGCAGCTTGGACGTTCTCGGCAGGGACGACTATGGCTACACCTTC
TRBV7-9,once,TRBJ2-1,TRBD2,CASSLSGRVDGEQFF,TGTGCCAGCAGCTTGAGCGGGAGGGTTGATGGTGAGCAGTTCTTC
TRBV7-9,.,TRBJ2-2,.,CASSLRSPNTGELFF,TGTGCCAGCAGCTTACGCTCCCCGAACACCGGGGAGCTGTTTTTT
TRBV6-5,few,TRBJ1-2,.,CASSYSSGGAYGYTF,TGTGCCAGCAGTTACTCATCGGGAGGGGCTTATGGCTACACCTTC